This T cell receptor (beta chain) was retrieved from a study of control samples from healthy donors and cancer patients. Produced via immunoSEQ multiplex PCR; TCRdb's table is partial and in-frame only. In the table there are 84,000 or so clones, 91% of which are singletons. The CDR3 length is 14 residues. Deletions cut 5 bases from V and 2 bases from J, with 7 bases between. CDR1 is SGHVS and CDR2 is FQNEAQ in the germline V gene. Sample: blood. The chain uses TRBV7-8 and TRBJ2-6; no firm D call. The origin of this receptor is a man aged 50-59 years in good health. The CDR3 region has the DNA TGTGCCAGCAGCCTTAATACTGGGGCCAACGTCCTGACTTTC. It is translated as CASSLNTGANVLTF.